The rows below give T cell receptor beta chains drawn from one sample of a study of sequential checkpoint blockade in melanoma. The repertoire was sequenced with immunoSEQ multiplex PCR; TCRdb's copy has only in-frame clones and lacks some. The sample lists 9,000 to 13,000 clones, under 60% occurring once. The material sequenced was CD8+ T cells sorted from blood (inferred from file names), taken from a patient given nivolumab and ipilimumab in sequence. The source of these receptors is a human donor with melanoma. Both conserved end residues are part of each CDR3. A D gene is named only where the DNA matches it firmly. Where a row states a size, it is once, few, many or the class of an expanded clone; other rows omit it.

size: -; J: TRBJ2-5; D: TRBD2; V: TRBV28; length: 18; DNA: TGTGCCAGCAGCCCTACCCTCGGACTAGCGGGAGGGCAAGAGACCCAGTACTTC; CDR3: CASSPTLGLAGGQETQYF
size: -; J: TRBJ2-7; D: TRBD1; V: TRBV5-4; length: 15; DNA: TGTGCCAGCAGCTCCAACACAGGGGGGATAACCGAGCAGTACTTC; CDR3: CASSSNTGGITEQYF
size: -; J: TRBJ2-7; D: -; V: TRBV7-2; length: 14; DNA: TGTGCCAGCAGCTTAGGATTGGGGGGCTACGAGCAGTACTTC; CDR3: CASSLGLGGYEQYF
size: -; J: TRBJ2-5; D: TRBD2; V: TRBV18; length: 13; DNA: TGTGCCAGCTCCCCCGGGAGGCAAGAGACCCAGTACTTC; CDR3: CASSPGRQETQYF
size: few; J: TRBJ2-7; D: -; V: TRBV6-5; length: 13; DNA: TGTGCCAGCAGTTACGGACTTTACTACGAGCAGTACTTC; CDR3: CASSYGLYYEQYF
size: -; J: TRBJ2-5; D: -; V: TRBV5-1; length: 15; DNA: TGCGCCAGCAGCTTTTTACAGGGCCTCCAAGAGACCCAGTACTTC; CDR3: CASSFLQGLQETQYF
size: -; J: TRBJ2-3; D: TRBD1; V: TRBV13; length: 16; DNA: TGTGCCAGCAGCTTAGACGGCCAGGGGGCATCAGATACGCAGTATTTT; CDR3: CASSLDGQGASDTQYF
size: -; J: TRBJ2-1; D: -; V: TRBV9; length: 15; DNA: TGTGCCAGCAGCGTAGGTCGGGATTCCTACAATGAGCAGTTCTTC; CDR3: CASSVGRDSYNEQFF
size: -; J: TRBJ2-7; D: -; V: TRBV28; length: 15; DNA: TGTGCCAGCAGTTTATGGGGTCAGGGAGGCTACGAGCAGTACTTC; CDR3: CASSLWGQGGYEQYF
size: -; J: TRBJ2-7; D: -; V: TRBV6-5; length: 13; DNA: TGTGCCAGCAGTTACCCCCTCGAGGACGAGCAGTACTTC; CDR3: CASSYPLEDEQYF
size: medium-sized; J: TRBJ2-7; D: TRBD2; V: TRBV12-5; length: 16; DNA: TGTGCTAGTGGTTTGTTACTAGCGGGAGCAGTCCACGAGCAGTACTTC; CDR3: CASGLLLAGAVHEQYF
size: -; J: TRBJ2-7; D: -; V: TRBV30; length: 13; DNA: TGTGCCTGGAGTGTATCGGGACTCCAGGAGCAGTACTTC; CDR3: CAWSVSGLQEQYF
size: -; J: TRBJ2-3; D: -; V: TRBV30; length: 16; DNA: TGTGCCTGGAGTGTAGAATATAGCGGTAGCACAGATACGCAGTATTTT; CDR3: CAWSVEYSGSTDTQYF
size: -; J: TRBJ1-5; D: -; V: TRBV5-4; length: 14; DNA: TGTGCCAGCAGCGAGGGGGGGGGCTCTCAGCCCCAGCATTTT; CDR3: CASSEGGGSQPQHF
size: few; J: TRBJ1-3; D: -; V: TRBV5-4; length: 17; DNA: TGCGCCAGCAGCCAACCCCCACAGGGCTCTCTGAGAAACACCATATATTTT; CDR3: CASSQPPQGSLRNTIYF
size: -; J: TRBJ2-7; D: TRBD2; V: TRBV28; length: 16; DNA: TGTGCCAGCAGTTTCGGCCTAACTAGCGGATACTACGAGCAGTACTTC; CDR3: CASSFGLTSGYYEQYF
size: -; J: TRBJ2-1; D: -; V: TRBV5-1; length: 14; DNA: TGCGCCAGCAGATGGCGGGAAAGTAACAATGAGCAGTTCTTC; CDR3: CASRWRESNNEQFF
size: -; J: TRBJ2-3; D: TRBD1; V: TRBV15; length: 11; DNA: TGTGCCACCAGCGACAGGGTTACGCAGTATTTT; CDR3: CATSDRVTQYF
size: few; J: TRBJ2-7; D: -; V: TRBV7-2; length: 15; DNA: TGTGCCAGCAGCGCGGGTCTAGGTAGCTCCTACGAGCAGTACTTC; CDR3: CASSAGLGSSYEQYF
size: few; J: TRBJ1-1; D: TRBD1; V: TRBV28; length: 16; DNA: TGTGCCAGCAGTTCTACTCCGACAGGGATTAACACTGAAGCTTTCTTT; CDR3: CASSSTPTGINTEAFF
size: -; J: TRBJ2-3; D: -; V: TRBV27; length: 14; DNA: TGTGCCAGCAGCCGAGGGGGGGGCACAGATACGCAGTATTTT; CDR3: CASSRGGGTDTQYF
size: -; J: TRBJ1-1; D: TRBD1; V: TRBV30; length: 14; DNA: TGTGCCTGGAGTATGGGACAGGGCTTCACTGAAGCTTTCTTT; CDR3: CAWSMGQGFTEAFF
size: -; J: TRBJ2-7; D: -; V: TRBV19; length: 18; DNA: TGTGCCAGTAGACCCCGCCTCGTTCCGGGTCCTAAAGCCGGCGAGCAGTACTTC; CDR3: CASRPRLVPGPKAGEQYF
size: few; J: TRBJ2-3; D: -; V: TRBV9; length: 17; DNA: TGTGCCAGCAGCGAGGGCGGAGCGGCATGGGGCACAGATACGCAGTATTTT; CDR3: CASSEGGAAWGTDTQYF
size: -; J: TRBJ2-7; D: -; V: TRBV30; length: 13; DNA: TGTGCCTGGAGTGTGGGGCTAGACTACGAGCAGTACTTC; CDR3: CAWSVGLDYEQYF
size: -; J: TRBJ2-5; D: TRBD2; V: TRBV25-1; length: 16; DNA: TGTGCCAGCAGTGGCTTTAGCGGGAGGGTGAGGGAGACCCAGTACTTC; CDR3: CASSGFSGRVRETQYF
size: once; J: TRBJ1-1; D: -; V: TRBV2; length: 14; DNA: TGTGCCAGCAGTGAAAGAGGGAAGAACACTGAAGCTTTCTTT; CDR3: CASSERGKNTEAFF